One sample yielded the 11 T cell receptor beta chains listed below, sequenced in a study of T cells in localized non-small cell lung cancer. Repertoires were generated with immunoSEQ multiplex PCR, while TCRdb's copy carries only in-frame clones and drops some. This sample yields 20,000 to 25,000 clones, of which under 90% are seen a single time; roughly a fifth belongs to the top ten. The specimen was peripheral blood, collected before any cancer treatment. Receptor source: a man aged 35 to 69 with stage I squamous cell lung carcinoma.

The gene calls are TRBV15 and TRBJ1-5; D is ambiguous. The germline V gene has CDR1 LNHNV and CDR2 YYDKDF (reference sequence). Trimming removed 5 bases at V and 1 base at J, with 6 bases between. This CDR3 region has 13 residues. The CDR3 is CATSLRSNQPQHF. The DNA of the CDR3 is TGTGCCACCAGCTTAAGAAGCAATCAGCCCCAGCATTTT.

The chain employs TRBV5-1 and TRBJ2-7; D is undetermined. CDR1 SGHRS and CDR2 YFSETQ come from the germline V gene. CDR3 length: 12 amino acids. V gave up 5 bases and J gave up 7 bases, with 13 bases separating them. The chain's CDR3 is CASRNTFGEQYF. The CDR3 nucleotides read TGCGCCAGCAGGAACACCTTTGGGGAGCAGTACTTC. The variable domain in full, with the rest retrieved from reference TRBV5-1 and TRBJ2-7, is KAGVTQTPRYLIKTRGQQVTLSCSPISGHRSVSWYQQTPGQGLQFLFEYFSETQRNKGNFPGRFSGRQFSNSRSEMNVSTLELGDSALYLCASRNTFGEQYFGPGTRLTVT.

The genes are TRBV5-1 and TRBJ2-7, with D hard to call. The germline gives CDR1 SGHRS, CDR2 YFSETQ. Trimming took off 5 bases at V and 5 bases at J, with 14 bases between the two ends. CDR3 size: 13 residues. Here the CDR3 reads CASRHTDGHEQYF. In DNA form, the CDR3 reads TGCGCCAGCAGACATACTGACGGACACGAGCAGTACTTC. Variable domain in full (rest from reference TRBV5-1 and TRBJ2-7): KAGVTQTPRYLIKTRGQQVTLSCSPISGHRSVSWYQQTPGQGLQFLFEYFSETQRNKGNFPGRFSGRQFSNSRSEMNVSTLELGDSALYLCASRHTDGHEQYFGPGTRLTVT.

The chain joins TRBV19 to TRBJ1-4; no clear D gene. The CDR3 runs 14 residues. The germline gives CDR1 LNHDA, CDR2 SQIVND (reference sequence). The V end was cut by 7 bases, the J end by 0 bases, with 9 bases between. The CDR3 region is CASTTRTTNEKLFF. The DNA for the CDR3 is TGTGCCAGTACCACTAGAACAACTAATGAAAAACTGTTTTTT.

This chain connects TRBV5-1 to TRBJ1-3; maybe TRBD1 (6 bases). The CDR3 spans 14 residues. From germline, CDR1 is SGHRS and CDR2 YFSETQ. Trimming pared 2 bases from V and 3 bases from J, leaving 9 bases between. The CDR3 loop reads CASSLGQSGNTIYF. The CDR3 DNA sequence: TGCGCCAGCAGCTTAGGACAGAGTGGAAACACCATATATTTT.

Written as DNA, the CDR3 is TGCGCCAGCAGGTGGGGGATGGGCAATGAGCAGTTCTTC. Encoded protein: CASRWGMGNEQFF. The V call is TRBV5-1, the J call TRBJ2-1; D tentatively reads TRBD1 or TRBD2 (5 bases each). The germline V gene encodes CDR1 SGHRS and CDR2 YFSETQ. This CDR3 region has 13 residues. Trimming took 5 bases from V and 6 from J, leaving 12 bases between them.

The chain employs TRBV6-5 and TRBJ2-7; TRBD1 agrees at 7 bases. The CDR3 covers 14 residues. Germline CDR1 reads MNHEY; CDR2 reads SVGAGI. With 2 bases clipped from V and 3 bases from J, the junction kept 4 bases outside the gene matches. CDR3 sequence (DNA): TGTGCCAGCAGTTACGACAACAGGGGCTACGAGCAGTACTTC. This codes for CASSYDNRGYEQYF.

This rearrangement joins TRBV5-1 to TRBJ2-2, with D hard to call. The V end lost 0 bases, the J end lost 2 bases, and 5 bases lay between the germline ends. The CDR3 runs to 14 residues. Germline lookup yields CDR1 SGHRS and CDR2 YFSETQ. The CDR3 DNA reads TGCGCCAGCAGCTTGGATTTTAACACCGGGGAGCTGTTTTTT. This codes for CASSLDFNTGELFF.

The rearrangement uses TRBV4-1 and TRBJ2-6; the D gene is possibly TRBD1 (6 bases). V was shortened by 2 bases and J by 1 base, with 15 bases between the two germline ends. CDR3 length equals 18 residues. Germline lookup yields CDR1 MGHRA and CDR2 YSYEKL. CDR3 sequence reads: CASSQPTGRASGANVLTF. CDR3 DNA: TGCGCCAGCAGCCAACCCACAGGGCGAGCTTCTGGGGCCAACGTCCTGACTTTC.

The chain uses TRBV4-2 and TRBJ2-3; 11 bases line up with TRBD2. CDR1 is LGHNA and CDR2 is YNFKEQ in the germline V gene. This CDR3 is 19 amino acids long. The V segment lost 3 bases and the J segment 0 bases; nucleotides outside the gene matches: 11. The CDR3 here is CASSQRVLSGGASTDTQYF. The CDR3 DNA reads TGTGCCAGCAGCCAGCGGGTTCTTAGCGGGGGGGCCAGCACAGATACGCAGTATTTT.

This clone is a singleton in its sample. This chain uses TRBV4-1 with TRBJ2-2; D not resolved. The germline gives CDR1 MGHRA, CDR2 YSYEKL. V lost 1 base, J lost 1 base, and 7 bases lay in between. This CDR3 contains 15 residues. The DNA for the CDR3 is TGCGCCAGCAGCCAAGTACCGCAGAACACCGGGGAGCTGTTTTTT. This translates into CASSQVPQNTGELFF.